The TCR beta chain described here comes from a study of neurological immune-mediated disorders. Overall study results and limits: The highest TCR clonal expansion occurred in HTLV-1-associated myelopathy; multiple sclerosis fell below healthy controls.

The CDR3 covers 15 residues. In germline, CDR1 is SGHRS, CDR2 YFSETQ. The trim removed 3 bases at V and 8 bases at J, leaving 5 bases unmatched. At least ten counts were recorded for this clonotype. Antigen specificity is unknown. Noted time point: longitudinal time-point 3. Source material was 2 million unsorted PBMCs, stored at -80 °C in RNAlater. MiXCR, run by TCRdb on the 5' RACE reads, gives a single entry per CDR3 protein. The sample has about 45,000 distinct CDR3 sequences; roughly 12% are singletons. This sequence was found in a man aged 30 to 45 in good health. The chain has TRBV5-1 and TRBJ2-1; 13 positions agree with TRBD2. The sample was PBMCs. The CDR3 loop reads CASSYGTSGEDEQFF. In nucleotides, the CDR3 is TGCGCCAGCAGCTACGGGACTAGCGGGGAAGATGAGCAGTTCTTC.